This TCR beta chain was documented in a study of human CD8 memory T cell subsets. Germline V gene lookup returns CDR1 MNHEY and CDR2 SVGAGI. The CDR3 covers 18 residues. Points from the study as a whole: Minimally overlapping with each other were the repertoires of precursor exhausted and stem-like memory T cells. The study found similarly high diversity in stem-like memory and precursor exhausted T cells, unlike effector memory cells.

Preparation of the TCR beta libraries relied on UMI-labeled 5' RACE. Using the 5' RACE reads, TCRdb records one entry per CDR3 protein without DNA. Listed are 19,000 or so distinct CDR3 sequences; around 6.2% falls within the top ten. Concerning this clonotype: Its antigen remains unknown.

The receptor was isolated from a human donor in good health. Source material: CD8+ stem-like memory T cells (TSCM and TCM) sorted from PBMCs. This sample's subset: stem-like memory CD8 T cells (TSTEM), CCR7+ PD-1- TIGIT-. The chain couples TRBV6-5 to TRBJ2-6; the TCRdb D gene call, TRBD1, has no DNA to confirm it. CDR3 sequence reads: CASSYSDMAGSGANVLTF.